This T cell receptor beta chain appears in the sequencing data of a study of PD-1 and CTLA-4 blockade in melanoma. The germline gives CDR1 MDHEN, CDR2 SYDVKM. The CDR3 has 16 amino acids. Trimming removed 5 bases from V and 2 bases from J; junction bases left unmatched: 7. Here immunoSEQ multiplex PCR was the method, and the copy in TCRdb shows in-frame clones only, minus some. Seen here are approximately 33,000 clones, roughly 90% observed once, and the top ten hold roughly 9%. The sequence was collected from a human donor with melanoma. The V call is TRBV28, the J call TRBJ2-3; the match to TRBD2 covers 10 bases. Sequencing was performed on CD8+ T cells from peripheral blood, taken from a patient given anti-PD-1 treatment. CDR3 nucleotides: TGTGCCAGCAGTCGGACTAGCGGAAATCCCACAGATACGCAGTATTTT. Translating gives CASSRTSGNPTDTQYF.